A single sample is the source of the 9 T cell receptor beta chains below, sequenced in a study of blood T cell repertoires in COVID-19. Assay used: immunoSEQ multiplex PCR; TCRdb lists only in-frame clones, some missing. Altogether more than 60,000 clones are present, around 85% being singletons, with the ten largest covering 15% to 20%. The sample taken for sequencing was peripheral blood. The receptor set was obtained from a human donor in a cohort sampled during active COVID-19.

This sequence joins TRBV4-1 and TRBJ2-5, with 11 bases lining up with TRBD2. Germline V gives CDR1 MGHRA, CDR2 YSYEKL. J gave up 5 bases and V 0 bases, and 8 bases lay outside the gene matches. The CDR3 has 17 amino acids. The CDR3 nucleotides read TGCGCCAGCAGCCAAGAGTGGCTAGCGGGGGGCATCGAGACCCAGTACTTC. Protein: CASSQEWLAGGIETQYF.

This chain joins TRBV27 and TRBJ2-4, with 8 bases matching TRBD2. V shed 3 bases and J 3 bases; nucleotides not matched to a gene: 7. From germline, CDR1 is MNHEY and CDR2 SMNVEV (reference sequence). This CDR3 region has 16 residues. The CDR3 coding sequence is TGTGCCAGCAGTTTCCGGGAGGGTAAAGGCAAAAACATTCAGTACTTC. Its translation is CASSFREGKGKNIQYF.

CDR3 in amino acids: CASSYSNVAGTEAFF. The CDR3 DNA follows: TGTGCCAGCAGTTACTCGAATGTTGCGGGTACTGAAGCTTTCTTT. V and J are TRBV6-5 and TRBJ1-1; D not resolved. CDR1 and CDR2 from the germline V gene are MNHEY and SVGAGI. The CDR3 is 15 amino acids. Trimming stripped 0 bases from V and 5 bases from J, with 13 bases between.

This chain connects TRBV19 to TRBJ2-5; TRBD2 agrees at 10 bases. V was pared by 5 bases and J by 0 bases, with 3 bases of the junction left unmatched. This CDR3 is built from 15 residues. CDR1 and CDR2 from the germline V gene are LNHDA and SQIVND (reference sequence). The CDR3 nucleotides are TGTGCCAGTAGTGATAGCGGGGGGAACCAAGAGACCCAGTACTTC. Translation: CASSDSGGNQETQYF.

This clone has just a few counts. The chain uses TRBV7-8 and TRBJ2-1, with 8 bases that match TRBD2. Germline lookup yields CDR1 SGHVS and CDR2 FQNEAQ. The CDR3 consists of 15 residues. Trimming at V came to 5 bases and at J to 6 bases, leaving 9 bases not matched to a gene. As DNA, the CDR3 is TGTGCCAGCAGCCGTCGGGGGGGCCGGTCCAATGAGCAGTTCTTC. This codes for CASSRRGGRSNEQFF.

This chain uses TRBV4-3 with TRBJ2-3, with a tentative D call TRBD1 (5 bases). The ends were cut back, 3 bases at V and 5 bases at J, with 12 bases in the middle. The CDR3 runs to 14 residues. Looked up from germline, CDR1 is LGHNA and CDR2 is YSLEER. For the CDR3, the DNA is TGCGCCAGCAGCCACGAGGTGGGGCGAGATACGCAGTATTTT. Its translation is CASSHEVGRDTQYF.

This clone was counted once. V is TRBV19 and J is TRBJ2-5; 10 bases are shared with TRBD2. CDR3 size: 17 residues. The trim removed 1 base at V and 0 bases at J, leaving 5 bases unmatched. Germline V gene lookup returns CDR1 LNHDA and CDR2 SQIVND (reference sequence). The CDR3 coding sequence is TGTGCCAGTAGTATAGGTCTAGCGGGGGTCAACCAAGAGACCCAGTACTTC. This encodes CASSIGLAGVNQETQYF.

This clone is a singleton in its sample. This chain links TRBV7-2 with TRBJ1-2; 8 bases match TRBD1. The CDR3 runs 13 residues. Trimming cost V 4 bases and J 4 bases; bases outside gene matches: 2. Germline CDR1 is SGHTA and CDR2 is FQGNSA. The CDR3 is CASSSTGGYGYTF. DNA for the CDR3: TGTGCCAGCAGCTCAACAGGGGGCTATGGCTACACCTTC.

This chain joins TRBV27 and TRBJ1-2, with D tentatively TRBD1 (5 bases). The CDR3 totals 17 residues. Per the germline V gene, CDR1 is MNHEY and CDR2 is SMNVEV (reference sequence). Trimming shortened V by 6 bases and J by 0 bases, and 20 bases separated the two germline ends. Here the CDR3 DNA reads TGTGCCAGCAGACCATGGGGCGGGGGGGAAGCTAACTATGGCTACACCTTC. Protein sequence: CASRPWGGGEANYGYTF.